One sample yielded the 7 T cell receptor beta chains listed below, sequenced in a study of PD-L1 blockade in urothelial cancer. Time point denoted: pretreatment peripheral blood. The assay was immunoSEQ multiplex PCR, and TCRdb's table has in-frame clones only and misses some. The data hold under 95,000 clones, with 85% to 90% observed a single time. Sequencing was performed on PBMCs, taken around atezolizumab (anti-PD-L1) treatment. These receptor sequences come from a man aged 60 to 75 with urothelial cancer.

The chain recombines TRBV4-1 with TRBJ2-1, with 10 bases lining up with TRBD2. Germline V gene sequence: CDR1 MGHRA, CDR2 YSYEKL. Germline trimming cut 5 bases from V and 5 bases from J; bases unmatched to any gene: 6. The CDR3 has 15 amino acids. The CDR3 protein is CASSARLAGNNEQFF. CDR3 sequence (DNA): TGCGCCAGCAGCGCCCGACTAGCGGGTAACAATGAGCAGTTCTTC.

The chain joins TRBV6-1 to TRBJ2-7; maybe TRBD1 (8 bases). The CDR3 runs 14 residues. Trimming left V 9 bases short and J 0 bases short, with 15 bases between. Looked up from germline, CDR1 is MNHNS and CDR2 is SASEGT. CDR3 nucleotide sequence: TGTGCCAGGGCGGGGGACAGGAGCTCCTACGAGCAGTACTTC. It is translated as CARAGDRSSYEQYF.

The CDR3 here is CASSRDRDTEAFF. The CDR3 DNA follows: TGTGCCAGCAGCAGAGACAGGGACACTGAAGCTTTCTTT. The chain has TRBV7-3 and TRBJ1-1, with TRBD1 matching 7 bases. V was clipped by 5 bases and J by 3 bases; unmatched bases: 3. Germline CDR1 reads SGHTA; CDR2 reads FQGTGA. The CDR3 length is 13 residues.

CDR3 sequence reads: CASSSEGPNQPQHF. CDR3 sequence (DNA): TGCGCCAGCAGCTCGGAGGGCCCAAATCAGCCCCAGCATTTT. The rearrangement links TRBV5-1 to TRBJ1-5; D is uncertain. The germline V and J ends were trimmed by 3 bases and 4 bases, with 11 bases remaining between them. The CDR3 spans 14 residues. Germline values: CDR1 SGHRS, CDR2 YFSETQ. Variable domain in full (rest from reference TRBV5-1 and TRBJ1-5): KAGVTQTPRYLIKTRGQQVTLSCSPISGHRSVSWYQQTPGQGLQFLFEYFSETQRNKGNFPGRFSGRQFSNSRSEMNVSTLELGDSALYLCASSSEGPNQPQHFGDGTRLSIL.

This rearrangement joins TRBV28 to TRBJ2-2; 9 bases map to TRBD2. The CDR3 sequence is 17 residues long. Germline V gene lookup returns CDR1 MDHEN and CDR2 SYDVKM. Germline trimming cut 8 bases from V and 5 bases from J; bases unmatched to any gene: 15. CDR3 nucleotide sequence: TGTGCCAGCTCCCCGCGGGGCGGGAGGGCTTGGACCGGGGAGCTGTTTTTT. It yields the protein CASSPRGGRAWTGELFF.

This chain connects TRBV28 to TRBJ2-3; 11 bases are shared with TRBD2. Germline CDR1 MDHEN, CDR2 SYDVKM. V shed 1 base, J shed 2 bases, and the junction held 5 bases outside the gene matches. The CDR3 length is 17 residues. In DNA, the CDR3 is TGTGCCAGCAGTTTATTGGGACTAGCGGAGAACACAGATACGCAGTATTTT. This sequence encodes CASSLLGLAENTDTQYF.

As DNA, the CDR3 is TGTGCCAGCAGAGATACAGGGAGTGGAGACACTGAAGCTTTCTTT. Amino acid sequence: CASRDTGSGDTEAFF. The chain combines TRBV6-6 with TRBJ1-1; D might be TRBD1 (6 bases). The CDR3 contains 15 residues. V was clipped by 6 bases and J by 3 bases, with 17 bases between them. The germline V gene has CDR1 MNHNY and CDR2 SVGAGI (reference sequence).